A selection of T cell receptor beta chains follows, all from one sample in a study of blood T cell repertoires in COVID-19. The data were produced by immunoSEQ multiplex PCR, yet TCRdb's version contains in-frame clones alone and is incomplete. The table includes some 360,000 clones, 87% detected once. Input material: peripheral blood. Receptors originate from a woman aged 55-70 years with COVID-19, enrolled during active disease. The CDR3 runs from the conserved cysteine through the conserved F or W. Each record gives: V gene, J gene, clone size, D gene, CDR3 DNA, CDR3 protein. D genes are given only for firm matches. The size entry is marked missing in some rows and otherwise reads once, few, many or a size class.

V: TRBV5-6; J: TRBJ2-5; size: NA; D: TRBD2; DNA: TGTGCCAGCAGCTTAGCGGGGGCCCAAGAGACCCAGTACTTC; CDR3: CASSLAGAQETQYF
V: TRBV5-1; J: TRBJ1-2; size: few; D: TRBD1; DNA: TGCGCCAGCAGCCTCCGGACAGGGGGCGACTATGGCTACACCTTC; CDR3: CASSLRTGGDYGYTF
V: TRBV11-2; J: TRBJ2-5; size: NA; D: TRBD2; DNA: TGTGCCAGCAGCTTACCTCACGGGGGGGCAAGGGAGACCCAGTACTTC; CDR3: CASSLPHGGARETQYF
V: TRBV6-5; J: TRBJ1-4; size: NA; D: TRBD1; DNA: TGTGCCAGCAGTCGGACAGGAAACCTTAATGAAAAACTGTTTTTT; CDR3: CASSRTGNLNEKLFF
V: TRBV28; J: TRBJ2-3; size: NA; D: NA; DNA: TGTGCCAGCTATTCGGATACGCAGTATTTT; CDR3: CASYSDTQYF
V: TRBV5-4; J: TRBJ1-5; size: NA; D: NA; DNA: TGTGCCAGCAGTTTGAGAATTCAGGGGACAAGGCAGCCCCAGCATTTT; CDR3: CASSLRIQGTRQPQHF
V: TRBV5-1; J: TRBJ2-3; size: NA; D: NA; DNA: TGCGCCAGCAGCGCCGGGTCTTATACGCAGTATTTT; CDR3: CASSAGSYTQYF
V: TRBV29-1; J: TRBJ2-1; size: NA; D: NA; DNA: TGCAGCGTTCAAGGACAGAGTCACAATGAGCAGTTCTTC; CDR3: CSVQGQSHNEQFF
V: TRBV28; J: TRBJ1-1; size: NA; D: NA; DNA: TGTGCCAGCAGCCCCCTGGGGAGTGAAGCTTTCTTT; CDR3: CASSPLGSEAFF
V: TRBV7-9; J: TRBJ1-2; size: NA; D: NA; DNA: TGTGCCAGCAGCCACGGGGACACCCTCTTGGGGGGCTACACCTTC; CDR3: CASSHGDTLLGGYTF
V: TRBV25-1; J: TRBJ1-2; size: few; D: NA; DNA: TGTGCCTCTGAAGCTCTTAACTATGGCTACACCTTC; CDR3: CASEALNYGYTF
V: TRBV7-9; J: TRBJ1-1; size: NA; D: TRBD1; DNA: TGTGCCAGCAGCTTATCGACAGGGAGGAACACTGAAGCTTTCTTT; CDR3: CASSLSTGRNTEAFF
V: TRBV11-2; J: TRBJ1-2; size: NA; D: TRBD1; DNA: TGTGCCAGCAGTAACAGGACAGGAAACTATGGCTACACCTTC; CDR3: CASSNRTGNYGYTF
V: TRBV19; J: TRBJ1-6; size: NA; D: NA; DNA: TGTGCCAGTCCTCAACGAGGCAGTCACAATTCACCCCTCCACTTT; CDR3: CASPQRGSHNSPLHF
V: TRBV7-2; J: TRBJ2-2; size: NA; D: NA; DNA: TGTGCCAGCAGCTTCACCCGGGGGAGCGGCGGGGAGCTGTTTTTT; CDR3: CASSFTRGSGGELFF
V: TRBV3-1/TRBV3-2; J: TRBJ2-7; size: NA; D: NA; DNA: TGTGCCAGCAGCCAGGGCCCGTACCACGAGCAGTACTTC; CDR3: CASSQGPYHEQYF
V: TRBV7-3; J: TRBJ2-3; size: NA; D: TRBD2; DNA: TGTGCCAGCAGTTACGCCGGACTAGCTACCGATACGCAGTATTTT; CDR3: CASSYAGLATDTQYF
V: TRBV3-1/TRBV3-2; J: TRBJ2-1; size: NA; D: TRBD2; DNA: TGTGCCAGCAGCCAACCGACTAGCGGGGGACCTGAGCAGTTCTTC; CDR3: CASSQPTSGGPEQFF
V: TRBV7-9; J: TRBJ1-2; size: NA; D: TRBD1; DNA: TGTGCCAGCAGCTCAAGGGGACAGGGGTTTTACGGCTACACCTTC; CDR3: CASSSRGQGFYGYTF
V: TRBV27; J: TRBJ1-5; size: NA; D: NA; DNA: TGTGCCAGCAGTTACCTCGACAGGAGGCATCAGCCCCAGCATTTT; CDR3: CASSYLDRRHQPQHF
V: TRBV5-1; J: TRBJ1-1; size: NA; D: NA; DNA: TGCGCCAGCAGCCACCGACAGAACACTGAAGCTTTCTTT; CDR3: CASSHRQNTEAFF
V: TRBV5-1; J: TRBJ2-3; size: NA; D: NA; DNA: TGCGCCAGCAGCTTGGCCTTTGGGGGGGCAAGCACAGATACGCAGTATTTT; CDR3: CASSLAFGGASTDTQYF
V: TRBV3-1/TRBV3-2; J: TRBJ1-2; size: NA; D: NA; DNA: TGTGCCAGCAGCCCCTTAGCAGTTAACTATGGCTACACCTTC; CDR3: CASSPLAVNYGYTF
V: TRBV2; J: TRBJ1-4; size: NA; D: NA; DNA: TGTGCCAGCAGTGAAGTGGGGGGTGAAAAACTGTTTTTT; CDR3: CASSEVGGEKLFF
V: TRBV25-1; J: TRBJ2-1; size: NA; D: TRBD2; DNA: TGTGCCAGCAGTGAAAGCGGGGGGGGTGAGCAGTTCTTC; CDR3: CASSESGGGEQFF
V: TRBV28; J: TRBJ1-4; size: once; D: TRBD1; DNA: TGTGCCAGCACCTCGTTAGGACAGGGGGGCGAAAAACTGTTTTTT; CDR3: CASTSLGQGGEKLFF
V: TRBV19; J: TRBJ1-1; size: NA; D: NA; DNA: TGTGCCAGTAGTATGTCGGGTTTAGTGACTGAAGCTTTCTTT; CDR3: CASSMSGLVTEAFF
V: TRBV7-2; J: TRBJ2-1; size: once; D: TRBD2; DNA: TGTGCCAGCAGCTTAGAAAAGCTAGCGGGGGCTTACAATGAGCAGTTCTTC; CDR3: CASSLEKLAGAYNEQFF
V: TRBV19; J: TRBJ1-2; size: NA; D: TRBD1; DNA: TGTGCCAGTAGTATCCCCCTCGGACAGGGTTGGCGGTTGAACTATGGCTACACCTTC; CDR3: CASSIPLGQGWRLNYGYTF
V: TRBV18; J: TRBJ2-3; size: NA; D: NA; DNA: TGTGCCAGCTCACTCACTAGGACAGATACGCAGTATTTT; CDR3: CASSLTRTDTQYF
V: TRBV6-4; J: TRBJ2-1; size: once; D: TRBD1; DNA: TGTGCCAGCAGCCCGACAGGGCGAAGAAATGAGCAGTTCTTC; CDR3: CASSPTGRRNEQFF
V: TRBV7-8; J: TRBJ2-1; size: NA; D: NA; DNA: TGTGCCAGCAGCTTAGAGCTGGCGGGGCAGTTCTTC; CDR3: CASSLELAGQFF
V: TRBV7-8; J: TRBJ1-2; size: once; D: NA; DNA: TGTGCCAGCAGCTTCCCTCGGGGCAGGGGAGCCTATGGCTACACCTTC; CDR3: CASSFPRGRGAYGYTF
V: TRBV5-1; J: TRBJ2-2; size: once; D: NA; DNA: TGCGCCAGCATCCACAGCCCTCTCGGGGACACCGGGGAGCTGTTTTTT; CDR3: CASIHSPLGDTGELFF
V: TRBV7-6; J: TRBJ2-2; size: NA; D: TRBD2; DNA: TGTGCCAGCAGCCCCAGCGGGGGGACAAGCGGGGAGCTGTTTTTT; CDR3: CASSPSGGTSGELFF
V: TRBV6-5; J: TRBJ1-4; size: NA; D: TRBD1; DNA: TGTGCCAGCAGTTCCCCGGGACAGGCTGAAAAACTGTTTTTT; CDR3: CASSSPGQAEKLFF
V: TRBV29-1; J: TRBJ1-4; size: NA; D: NA; DNA: TGCAGCGTTGACCTCCCAGGGGAGAATGAAAAACTGTTTTTT; CDR3: CSVDLPGENEKLFF
V: TRBV7-9; J: TRBJ2-7; size: once; D: NA; DNA: TGTGCCAGCAGCTCCAGCGTCCAGCTGTACGAGCAGTACTTC; CDR3: CASSSSVQLYEQYF
V: TRBV4-1; J: TRBJ2-3; size: NA; D: NA; DNA: TGCGCCAGCAGCCAAGATAGGCTCCAGAGGGGCACAGATACGCAGTATTTT; CDR3: CASSQDRLQRGTDTQYF
V: TRBV19; J: TRBJ1-1; size: NA; D: NA; DNA: TGTGCCAGTATAACAGGGTCCACTGAAGCTTTCTTT; CDR3: CASITGSTEAFF
V: TRBV5-4; J: TRBJ1-2; size: NA; D: NA; DNA: TGTGCCAGCAGCGCCACCAGGGCAGCTAACTATGGCTACACCTTC; CDR3: CASSATRAANYGYTF
V: TRBV28; J: TRBJ1-6; size: NA; D: NA; DNA: TGTGCCAGCAGTTTAGGAGACAGGAATTCACCCCTCCACTTT; CDR3: CASSLGDRNSPLHF
V: TRBV5-4; J: TRBJ2-6; size: NA; D: TRBD1; DNA: TGTGCCAGCAGCTCAACAGGGGCTGGGGCCAACGTCCTGACTTTC; CDR3: CASSSTGAGANVLTF
V: TRBV6-4; J: TRBJ1-1; size: NA; D: TRBD1; DNA: TGTGCCAGCAGGCTTAAGGGGACAGCAAACACTGAAGCTTTCTTT; CDR3: CASRLKGTANTEAFF
V: TRBV9; J: TRBJ2-2; size: NA; D: NA; DNA: TGTGCCAGCAGCGCCAGGGGCGACCTAAGCACCGGGGAGCTGTTTTTT; CDR3: CASSARGDLSTGELFF
V: TRBV3-1/TRBV3-2; J: TRBJ2-1; size: NA; D: TRBD2; DNA: TGTGCCAGCAGCGAAGGCGGGGGGAGCTCCTACAATGAGCAGTTCTTC; CDR3: CASSEGGGSSYNEQFF
V: TRBV19; J: TRBJ1-2; size: NA; D: TRBD1; DNA: TGTGCCAGTAGGACTCCTGGGACAGGGGGCTATGGCTACACCTTC; CDR3: CASRTPGTGGYGYTF
V: TRBV9; J: TRBJ1-1; size: NA; D: NA; DNA: TGTGCCAGCAGCGTAGCGGGAGGCCCCACTGAAGCTTTCTTT; CDR3: CASSVAGGPTEAFF
V: TRBV6-5; J: TRBJ1-1; size: NA; D: NA; DNA: TGTGCCAGCAGCGATCTACAGGGGAACACTGAAGCTTTCTTT; CDR3: CASSDLQGNTEAFF
V: TRBV6-5; J: TRBJ1-1; size: NA; D: NA; DNA: TGTGCCAGCAGTTACGGCCGAACGAACACTGAAGCTTTCTTT; CDR3: CASSYGRTNTEAFF
V: TRBV28; J: TRBJ1-1; size: NA; D: NA; DNA: TGTGCCAGCAGTTCCTTCCCGGGAAGTTCTTTCTTT; CDR3: CASSSFPGSSFF
V: TRBV19; J: TRBJ2-1; size: NA; D: TRBD2; DNA: TGTGCCAGTAGTATATGGCGGGGGAGTGGGAGCAGCTCCTACAATGAGCAGTTCTTC; CDR3: CASSIWRGSGSSSYNEQFF
V: TRBV27; J: TRBJ1-2; size: NA; D: TRBD1; DNA: TGTGCCAGCACCCCTCAGGGACAGGGTCATGGCTACACCTTC; CDR3: CASTPQGQGHGYTF